The rows below give T cell receptor beta chains drawn from one sample of a study of T cell repertoires in cytomegalovirus infection. TCRdb reprocessed the reads with MiXCR, giving one entry per CDR3 protein. The sample consists of about 480,000 distinct CDR3 sequences, roughly a third of them appearing once. No antigen has been assigned to these receptors. Sequencing used cultured PBMCs, obtained from culture after CMV antigen stimulation. The source of these receptors is a human donor in good health (CMV status not recorded). Some clones in this sample may be carry-over from other donors' samples. The CDR3 runs from the conserved cysteine through the conserved F or W. The D gene is left open where the match is weak. Clone size appears in some rows only: once, few, many, or a class for an expanded clone.

CDR3,DNA,D,size,length,J,V
CASSSNRREQFF,TGTGCCAGCAGCTCGAATCGAAGGGAGCAGTTCTTC,.,.,12,TRBJ2-1,TRBV5-4
CASSQDAPAAIGANVLTF,TGCGCCAGCAGCCAAGATGCCCCGGCCGCCATTGGGGCCAACGTCCTGACTTTC,.,.,18,TRBJ2-6,TRBV4-1
CASSVEGQVAKGVNEQFF,TGTGCCAGCAGCGTGGAAGGTCAGGTAGCAAAGGGGGTGAATGAGCAGTTCTTC,.,.,18,TRBJ2-1,TRBV2
CASSSPGRSVEKLFF,TGTGCCAGCAGCTCCCCGGGCAGATCGGTCGAAAAACTGTTTTTT,.,.,15,TRBJ1-4,TRBV7-2
CASSSQRYNEQFF,TGTGCCAGCAGTTCCCAGCGGTACAATGAGCAGTTCTTC,.,.,13,TRBJ2-1,TRBV6-2/TRBV6-3
CSATPGLDTQYF,TGCAGTGCTACACCCGGACTAGATACGCAGTATTTT,.,.,12,TRBJ2-3,TRBV20-1
CSGQGSRETQYF,TGCAGCGGACAGGGGTCGCGGGAGACCCAGTACTTC,TRBD1,.,12,TRBJ2-5,TRBV29-1
CASSLVRTGGAAGRDEQFF,TGTGCCAGCAGCTTAGTAAGGACTGGAGGAGCGGCCGGTCGAGATGAGCAGTTCTTC,.,many,19,TRBJ2-1,TRBV7-8
CASRSEKGDTQYF,TGTGCCAGCCGTTCTGAAAAAGGAGATACGCAGTATTTT,.,.,13,TRBJ2-3,TRBV11-3
CASSRSAEAFF,TGTGCCAGCAGTAGATCCGCTGAAGCTTTCTTT,.,few,11,TRBJ1-1,TRBV12-3/TRBV12-4
CASSTRTGSGEKLFF,TGTGCCAGCAGTACGCGGACAGGGTCCGGTGAAAAACTGTTTTTT,TRBD1,many,15,TRBJ1-4,TRBV12-3/TRBV12-4
CASSLAIGRDGAGNQFF,TGTGCCAGCAGCTTAGCGATAGGCAGGGACGGAGCGGGAAATCAGTTCTTC,TRBD2,.,17,TRBJ2-1,TRBV7-2
CASSIAGQGNYEQYF,TGTGCCAGTAGTATTGCCGGACAGGGGAACTACGAGCAGTACTTC,TRBD1,.,15,TRBJ2-7,TRBV19
CASRSKPLREKLFF,TGTGCCAGCAGATCCAAGCCCCTCAGAGAAAAACTGTTTTTT,.,few,14,TRBJ1-4,TRBV28
CASSFGQNYGYTF,TGTGCCAGCAGTTTCGGGCAGAACTATGGCTACACCTTC,.,many,13,TRBJ1-2,TRBV12-3/TRBV12-4
CASSVNGRANTEAFF,TGTGCCAGCAGTGTCAACGGACGGGCAAACACTGAAGCTTTCTTT,.,.,15,TRBJ1-1,TRBV28
CASSLGRFNTEAFF,TGTGCCAGCAGCTTAGGACGGTTTAACACTGAAGCTTTCTTT,.,few,14,TRBJ1-1,TRBV7-2
CASSQNSATNEKLFF,TGTGCCAGCAGCCAAAACAGTGCAACTAATGAAAAACTGTTTTTT,.,.,15,TRBJ1-4,TRBV14
CASRQVTDTQYF,TGTGCCAGCAGGCAGGTCACAGATACGCAGTATTTT,.,.,12,TRBJ2-3,TRBV11-2
CASRLETGFHYEQYF,TGTGCCAGCAGATTGGAGACAGGGTTTCACTACGAGCAGTACTTC,TRBD1,few,15,TRBJ2-7,TRBV12-3/TRBV12-4
CASSLAPGTRSYNEQFF,TGCGCCAGCAGCTTGGCCCCAGGGACACGAAGCTACAATGAGCAGTTCTTC,.,once,17,TRBJ2-1,TRBV5-1
CASSAWGATGRFRTYEQYF,TGTGCCAGCAGCGCATGGGGGGCCACAGGGAGATTCCGAACCTACGAGCAGTACTTC,.,few,19,TRBJ2-7,TRBV7-9
CASSPRASGRRRTDTQYF,TGTGCCAGCAGCCCGCGGGCTAGCGGGAGAAGGAGGACAGATACGCAGTATTTT,TRBD2,many,18,TRBJ2-3,TRBV7-2
CASSPVNPYNSPLHF,TGTGCCAGCAGTCCGGTGAACCCCTATAATTCACCCCTCCACTTT,.,.,15,TRBJ1-6,TRBV28
CASSLSRDPEAFF,TGTGCCAGCAGTTTATCCAGGGACCCTGAAGCTTTCTTT,.,few,13,TRBJ1-1,TRBV28
CASSTTGASYEQYF,TGTGCCAGCAGCACAACAGGGGCCTCCTACGAGCAGTACTTC,TRBD1,.,14,TRBJ2-7,TRBV7-2
CASSHGLAGVPGTDTQYF,TGTGCCAGCAGCCATGGACTAGCGGGCGTCCCCGGCACAGATACGCAGTATTTT,TRBD2,few,18,TRBJ2-3,TRBV7-2
CASSPPGSGPYEQYF,TGTGCCAGCAGTCCCCCCGGCAGTGGGCCCTACGAGCAGTACTTC,.,.,15,TRBJ2-7,TRBV28
CASSLQTGDETQYF,TGTGCCAGCAGTTTGCAGACAGGGGACGAGACCCAGTACTTC,TRBD1,.,14,TRBJ2-5,TRBV12-3/TRBV12-4
CASRGPGETQYF,TGTGCCAGTAGGGGACCAGGAGAGACCCAGTACTTC,.,few,12,TRBJ2-5,TRBV27
CSARSRGLFYNEQFF,TGCAGTGCTAGATCCCGGGGCTTGTTCTACAATGAGCAGTTCTTC,.,many,15,TRBJ2-1,TRBV20-1
CASSPPRGTGANVLTF,TGTGCCAGCTCACCACCGAGGGGGACTGGGGCCAACGTCCTGACTTTC,.,.,16,TRBJ2-6,TRBV18
CASSKGASADTQYF,TGTGCCAGCTCTAAGGGGGCTAGTGCAGATACGCAGTATTTT,TRBD1,.,14,TRBJ2-3,TRBV6-6
CASSSTGATDTQYF,TGTGCCAGCAGCTCAACAGGGGCGACAGATACGCAGTATTTT,TRBD1,few,14,TRBJ2-3,TRBV11-2
CASSLAGGGWVTGYTF,TGTGCCAGCAGCTTAGCGGGCGGGGGGTGGGTAACCGGCTACACCTTC,.,few,16,TRBJ1-2,TRBV7-2
CASSLAHRTSGPDTQYF,TGTGCCAGCAGCTTAGCGCACAGGACTAGCGGTCCAGATACGCAGTATTTT,TRBD2,few,17,TRBJ2-3,TRBV7-2
CASSIDRNEQFF,TGTGCCAGTAGTATAGATCGGAATGAGCAGTTCTTC,.,few,12,TRBJ2-1,TRBV19
CASSLVVSPEDYGYTF,TGTGCCAGCAGCTTAGTGGTGAGCCCTGAAGACTATGGCTACACCTTC,.,few,16,TRBJ1-2,TRBV7-2
CARGVQPLSTDTQYF,TGTGCCAGGGGGGTGCAGCCGCTCAGCACAGATACGCAGTATTTT,.,.,15,TRBJ2-3,TRBV19
CTSRDWGRPTDTQYF,TGTACCAGCAGAGACTGGGGGCGTCCCACAGATACGCAGTATTTT,.,.,15,TRBJ2-3,TRBV7-9
CAAYRQGVMNTEAFF,TGTGCCGCCTACCGACAGGGGGTGATGAACACTGAAGCTTTCTTT,TRBD1,few,15,TRBJ1-1,TRBV5-6
CASSDWRRTTGELFF,TGTGCCAGTAGTGATTGGCGGCGAACTACCGGGGAGCTGTTTTTT,.,.,15,TRBJ2-2,TRBV19
CASSTRGRTEAFF,TGTGCCAGCTCAACCAGGGGGCGGACTGAAGCTTTCTTT,TRBD1,.,13,TRBJ1-1,TRBV18
CASSLSTSGETQYF,TGTGCCAGCAGCTTATCAACTAGCGGGGAGACCCAGTACTTC,TRBD2,few,14,TRBJ2-5,TRBV7-2
CASSTGTQETQYF,TGTGCCAGCAGCACGGGTACTCAAGAGACCCAGTACTTC,.,.,13,TRBJ2-5,TRBV13
CASRTYRGETEAFF,TGTGCCAGCAGAACTTACAGGGGCGAAACTGAAGCTTTCTTT,TRBD1,few,14,TRBJ1-1,TRBV12-3/TRBV12-4
CASSLVPGHGRETQYF,TGTGCCAGCAGCTTAGTCCCCGGACACGGGCGCGAGACCCAGTACTTC,.,.,16,TRBJ2-5,TRBV7-7
CASSLSSTRGTEAFF,TGTGCCAGCAGTTTAAGCTCTACGAGGGGCACTGAAGCTTTCTTT,.,.,15,TRBJ1-1,TRBV28
CASSIRIGQPQHF,TGTGCCAGTAGTATACGGATCGGTCAGCCCCAGCATTTT,.,.,13,TRBJ1-5,TRBV19
CATSRLGTDTQYF,TGTGCCACCAGCAGATTGGGCACAGATACGCAGTATTTT,.,.,13,TRBJ2-3,TRBV15
CASSSRGLASSYNEQFF,TGTGCCAGCAGCTCTAGGGGTCTAGCTAGCTCCTACAATGAGCAGTTCTTC,.,many,17,TRBJ2-1,TRBV7-2